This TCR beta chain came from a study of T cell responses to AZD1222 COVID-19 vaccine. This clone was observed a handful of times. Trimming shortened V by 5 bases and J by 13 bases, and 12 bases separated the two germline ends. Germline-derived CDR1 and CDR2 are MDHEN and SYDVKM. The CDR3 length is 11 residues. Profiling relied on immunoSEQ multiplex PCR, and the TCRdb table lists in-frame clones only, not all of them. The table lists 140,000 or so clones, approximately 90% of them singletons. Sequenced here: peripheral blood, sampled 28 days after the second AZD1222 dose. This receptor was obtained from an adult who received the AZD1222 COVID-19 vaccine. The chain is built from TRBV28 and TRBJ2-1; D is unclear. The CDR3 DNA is TGTGCCAGCAGTGTAGAGAGAAACCAGTTCTTC. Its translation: CASSVERNQFF.